These 22 T cell receptor beta chains were sequenced from one sample in a study of T cell responses to AZD1222 COVID-19 vaccine. TCRdb keeps only in-frame clones here, not all; method: immunoSEQ multiplex PCR. The sample yields under 140,000 clones, approximately 90% seen once. This specimen was peripheral blood, taken on day 0 of AZD1222 vaccination. These receptors all stem from an adult in good health.

The J gene is TRBJ2-1, the V gene TRBV6-6; 7 bases are shared with TRBD2. The J segment lost 10 bases and the V segment lost 6 bases, leaving 6 bases of the junction unmatched. CDR1 is MNHNY, CDR2 SVGAGI, per germline (reference sequence). The CDR3 consists of 12 residues. CDR3 sequence: CASRGTSAEQFF. The CDR3, as DNA: TGTGCCAGCAGGGGCACTAGCGCAGAGCAGTTCTTC.

The chain links TRBV4-1 to TRBJ2-3; possible D gene TRBD1, 6 bases. Germline loops: CDR1 MGHRA, CDR2 YSYEKL. CDR3 length: 15 amino acids. Trimming stripped 1 base from V and 1 base from J, with 9 bases between. In nucleotides, the CDR3 is TGCGCCAGCAGCCAAGCCGCAGGGGGCACAGATACGCAGTATTTT. Protein sequence: CASSQAAGGTDTQYF.

The chain has TRBV19 and TRBJ2-7, with D possibly TRBD1 on 5 matching bases. V was clipped by 3 bases and J by 2 bases, with 11 bases between them. CDR1 LNHDA and CDR2 SQIVND come from the germline V gene (reference sequence). The CDR3 is made up of 14 amino acids. This CDR3 is CASSMGPSTYEQYF. For the CDR3, the DNA is TGTGCCAGTAGTATGGGGCCCTCCACCTACGAGCAGTACTTC.

This clone was observed a single time. CDR3 sequence: CASSLTNKGTGGRGEKLFF. CDR3 nucleotide sequence: TGTGCCAGCAGTTTAACAAACAAAGGGACAGGGGGCAGGGGTGAAAAACTGTTTTTT. V usage is TRBV27 and J usage is TRBJ1-4; 12 nucleotides line up with TRBD1. J lost 7 bases, V lost 2 bases, and 14 bases had no gene match. Germline V CDR1 and CDR2: MNHEY, SMNVEV (reference sequence). The CDR3 is 19 amino acids.

This clone was seen a handful of times. The chain recombines TRBV27 with TRBJ2-2, with D perhaps TRBD2 (6 bases). Between the trimmed V and J ends, which lost 5 bases and 3 bases, there was a span of 13 bases. The germline gives CDR1 MNHEY, CDR2 SMNVEV (reference sequence). The CDR3 covers 15 residues. The CDR3 bases are TGTGCCAGCAGTCTGGGGCGGGGATACACCGGGGAGCTGTTTTTT. It yields the protein CASSLGRGYTGELFF.

V usage is TRBV11-3 and J usage is TRBJ2-1; D remains unclear. V lost 4 bases to trimming and J lost 1 base, with 14 bases between them. Germline assignment: CDR1 SGHNT and CDR2 YENEEA. CDR3 length: 16 amino acids. DNA of the CDR3: TGTGCCAGCAGCTCGGGCACGGAGCGATCCTACAATGAGCAGTTCTTC. This encodes CASSSGTERSYNEQFF.

The J gene is TRBJ1-5, the V gene TRBV19; TRBD1 agrees at 7 bases. J lost 14 bases, V lost 2 bases, and 12 bases had no gene match. This CDR3 is built from 14 residues. Germline assignment: CDR1 LNHDA and CDR2 SQIVND (reference sequence). CDR3 DNA sequence: TGTGCCAGTAGTATATGGGACAGAGGGGCTGCCGAGCATTTT. Protein sequence: CASSIWDRGAAEHF.

V usage is TRBV3-1 (or the pseudogene TRBV3-2) and J usage is TRBJ2-7; TRBD1 matches at 8 bases. Germline V gene lookup returns CDR1 LGHDT and CDR2 YNNKEL (reference sequence). The CDR3 runs to 14 residues. Unmatched junction bases numbered 4, after V lost 4 bases and J lost 2 bases. CDR3 in amino acids: CASSLRDRTYEQYF. CDR3 DNA sequence: TGTGCCAGCAGCCTCCGGGACAGGACCTACGAGCAGTACTTC.

This rearrangement joins TRBV30 to TRBJ1-2; D might be TRBD1 (5 bases). The CDR3 is made up of 12 amino acids. The V and J ends lost 4 bases and 8 bases respectively, with 14 bases between them. Germline assignment: CDR1 GTSNPN and CDR2 SVGIG (reference sequence). CDR3 in amino acids: CAWTRQSGGYTF. The CDR3 bases are TGTGCCTGGACCCGACAGTCGGGGGGCTACACCTTC.

The rearrangement uses TRBV28 and TRBJ1-4; D gene unclear. The V gene lost 9 bases and the J gene lost 1 base, with 12 bases spanning the gap. Germline CDR1 is MDHEN and CDR2 is SYDVKM. The CDR3 is 14 residues long. The CDR3 DNA follows: TGTGCCAGTATCTCTCTGGGAACTAATGAAAAACTGTTTTTT. It translates to CASISLGTNEKLFF.

V is TRBV20-1 and J is TRBJ2-3; no reliable D call. CDR1 DFQATT and CDR2 SNEGSKA come from the germline V gene (reference sequence). This CDR3 contains 11 residues. CDR3 DNA: TGCATCCCTCGACTCACAGATACGCAGTATTTT. This encodes CIPRLTDTQYF.

The chain carries TRBV5-1 and TRBJ2-2; the D call may be TRBD1 or TRBD2 (5 bases each). The V gene lost 4 bases and the J gene lost 1 base, with 14 bases spanning the gap. Germline assignment: CDR1 SGHRS and CDR2 YFSETQ. This CDR3 contains 16 residues. The CDR3 loop reads CASSPPTGQNTGELFF. The CDR3 DNA reads TGCGCCAGCAGCCCACCAACGGGGCAGAACACCGGGGAGCTGTTTTTT.

This chain joins TRBV2 and TRBJ1-5, with TRBD1 identical over 7 bases. CDR1 and CDR2 from the germline V gene are SNHLY and FYNNEI. With V trimmed by 3 bases and J by 0 bases, 2 bases remained unmatched. The CDR3 totals 15 residues. The CDR3: CASSETGHSNQPQHF. CDR3 nucleotides: TGTGCCAGCAGTGAGACAGGGCATAGCAATCAGCCCCAGCATTTT.

This chain uses TRBV3-1 (or the pseudogene TRBV3-2) with TRBJ1-1, with a tentative D call TRBD1 (6 bases). Trimming cost V 4 bases and J 5 bases, with 17 bases left between them. The CDR3 loop spans 15 amino acids. Per the germline V gene, CDR1 is LGHDT and CDR2 is YNNKEL (reference sequence). The CDR3 protein is CASSPNSNRATEAFF. The CDR3 nucleotides read TGTGCCAGCAGCCCCAACTCTAACAGGGCTACTGAAGCTTTCTTT.

The DNA of the CDR3 is TGTGCCAGCGGAAGGGGGCAAGGGGATTCACCCCTCCACTTT. Translation: CASGRGQGDSPLHF. J is TRBJ1-6 and V is TRBV6-5; TRBD1 agrees at 7 bases. Germline values: CDR1 MNHEY, CDR2 SVGAGI. After removal of 8 bases from V and 8 bases from J, the junction contained 9 bases not matched to a gene. There are 14 residues in the CDR3.

The chain carries TRBV7-2 and TRBJ1-4; TRBD1 agrees at 7 bases. The length of the CDR3 is 14 residues. The germline gives CDR1 SGHTA, CDR2 FQGNSA. V was pared by 3 bases and J by 3 bases, with 1 base of the junction left unmatched. This CDR3 reads CASSFDRANEKLFF. As DNA, the CDR3 is TGTGCCAGCAGCTTCGACAGGGCTAATGAAAAACTGTTTTTT.

J is TRBJ2-7 and V is TRBV5-1; TRBD2 aligns across 10 bases. The germline gives CDR1 SGHRS, CDR2 YFSETQ. After removal of 0 bases from V and 2 bases from J, the junction contained 2 bases not matched to a gene. CDR3 length equals 15 residues. DNA for the CDR3: TGCGCCAGCAGCTTGGAACTAGCGGGGCCCTACGAGCAGTACTTC. This sequence encodes CASSLELAGPYEQYF.

This clone was seen a few times. This chain joins TRBV24-1 and TRBJ1-2, with TRBD1 as a possible D gene (6 bases). CDR1 is KGHDR, CDR2 SFDVKD, per germline. V lost 0 bases and J lost 8, with 15 bases in between. CDR3 length: 15 residues. The CDR3 nucleotides read TGTGCCACCAGTGATTTGAGGGGGGCAGTATCCGGCTACACCTTC. The encoded protein is CATSDLRGAVSGYTF.

This sequence joins TRBV14 and TRBJ2-7; D gene ambiguous. Germline CDR1 SGHDN, CDR2 FVKESK. V was clipped by 1 base and J by 4 bases, with 8 bases between them. The CDR3 is 13 residues long. The CDR3 DNA follows: TGTGCCAGCAGCCAAGTACAACTTTACGAGCAGTACTTC. Protein sequence: CASSQVQLYEQYF.

This clone was observed a single time. This chain links TRBV5-1 with TRBJ2-7; D might be TRBD1 or TRBD2, each matching 6 bases. The CDR3 consists of 15 residues. With 5 bases removed from V and 5 bases from J, the gap between germline ends came to 20 bases. Germline V gene data show CDR1 as SGHRS and CDR2 as YFSETQ. CDR3 coding DNA: TGCGCCAGCAGTAGGGTCCTGGGGGGCTCGGACGAGCAGTACTTC. Residues: CASSRVLGGSDEQYF. The full variable domain, its missing parts supplied by reference TRBV5-1 and TRBJ2-7, is KAGVTQTPRYLIKTRGQQVTLSCSPISGHRSVSWYQQTPGQGLQFLFEYFSETQRNKGNFPGRFSGRQFSNSRSEMNVSTLELGDSALYLCASSRVLGGSDEQYFGPGTRLTVT.

Notes on this clone: The conserved phenylalanine or tryptophan normally closing the CDR3 is absent here, so this likely arose from a read error. It is unclear where the CDR3 begins or ends on the DNA, so no DNA is shown, and the CDR3 is as TCRdb lists it. This chain uses TRBV20-1 with TRBJ2-7; the table's D call TRBD2 went unverified against the DNA. Germline V lookup: CDR1 DFQATT, CDR2 SNEGSKA (reference sequence). The CDR3 is made up of 11 amino acids, end residues included. The CDR3 loop is CGGIRRESQLT.

The J gene is TRBJ1-6, the V gene TRBV7-2, with no clear D. V shed 1 base and J shed 3 bases, with 4 bases lying between them. The CDR3 has 14 amino acids. CDR1 and CDR2 (germline): SGHTA, FQGNSA. The CDR3 DNA is TGTGCCAGCAGCTTAGTCTTCTATAATTCACCCCTCCACTTT. This gives the protein CASSLVFYNSPLHF.